The 10 T cell receptor beta chains presented below share a single source sample, sequenced in a study of cytomegalovirus exposure and HLA in healthy donors. 60 Vbeta and 13 Jbeta primers were used in PCR. The protocol was immunoSEQ multiplex PCR, while the TCRdb copy is restricted to in-frame clones and leaves out a portion. The sample has 150,000 to 200,000 clones, about four fifths seen once. The source material was PBMCs. These receptors were taken from a woman under 30 in good health and CMV-seronegative.

The chain recombines TRBV19 with TRBJ1-2; 7 bases line up with TRBD1. The CDR3 covers 14 residues. V trimming: 9 bases; J trimming: 4 bases; junction bases outside the gene matches: 11. Germline V CDR1 and CDR2: LNHDA, SQIVND (reference sequence). The CDR3 sequence is CASFDRADGYGYTF. CDR3 DNA sequence: TGTGCCAGCTTCGACAGGGCGGATGGCTATGGCTACACCTTC.

The chain is built from TRBV7-2 and TRBJ2-7, with TRBD2 identical over 7 bases. The V gene's germline CDR1 is SGHTA and CDR2 FQGNSA. The V gene end was trimmed by 5 bases and the J gene end by 3 bases; junction bases not matched to a gene: 10. The CDR3 totals 15 residues. CDR3 nucleotide sequence: TGTGCCAGCAGCCCCCCCGGACTAGTTGGCTACGAGCAGTACTTC. It specifies CASSPPGLVGYEQYF.

The CDR3 loop reads CASSSDRGHMNTEAFF. The DNA of the CDR3 is TGTGCCAGCAGCTCGGACAGGGGGCATATGAACACTGAAGCTTTCTTT. The genes are TRBV7-9 and TRBJ1-1; TRBD1 matches at 11 bases. This CDR3 region has 16 residues. Losses at the gene ends were 4 bases for V and 0 bases for J; bases not matched to a gene: 4. Looked up from germline, CDR1 is SEHNR and CDR2 is FQNEAQ (reference sequence).

The chain uses TRBV4-3 and TRBJ2-7, with 10 nucleotides matching TRBD2. This CDR3 is built from 16 residues. V shed 4 bases and J 4 bases; nucleotides not matched to a gene: 10. Per germline, CDR1 LGHNA and CDR2 YSLEER. The CDR3 DNA reads as TGCGCCAGCAGCCCTAGGGGAGCGGGAGGGTTGTACGAGCAGTACTTC. It encodes CASSPRGAGGLYEQYF.

The rearrangement links TRBV30 to TRBJ2-2; 8 bases line up with TRBD2. Germline assignment: CDR1 GTSNPN and CDR2 SVGIG (reference sequence). The CDR3 extends over 15 amino acids. V trimming: 3 bases; J trimming: 4 bases; junction bases outside the gene matches: 7. This chain's CDR3 is CAWSPGGARTGELFF. DNA of the CDR3: TGTGCCTGGAGCCCGGGGGGGGCCCGCACCGGGGAGCTGTTTTTT.

This clone was detected a few times. The V and J genes are TRBV19 and TRBJ1-2, with D possibly TRBD1 on 5 matching bases. This CDR3 region has 15 residues. V was pared by 2 bases and J by 8 bases, with 18 bases between. Germline CDR1 LNHDA, CDR2 SQIVND (reference sequence). Here the CDR3 reads CASSIRGQGMRGYTF. The DNA of the CDR3 is TGTGCCAGTAGTATACGTGGTCAGGGAATGAGGGGCTACACCTTC.

The chain joins TRBV6-6 to TRBJ2-1, with D possibly matching TRBD2 (6 bases). The CDR3 runs to 15 residues. Germline V gives CDR1 MNHNY, CDR2 SVGAGI (reference sequence). Between the trimmed V and J ends, which lost 0 bases and 7 bases, there was a span of 13 bases. CDR3 residues: CASSYSIGEVNEQFF. The CDR3 nucleotides read TGTGCCAGCAGTTACTCGATTGGGGAGGTAAATGAGCAGTTCTTC.

The chain has TRBV5-1 and TRBJ2-7, with a weak D call TRBD1 (6 bases). CDR3 length: 15 residues. CDR1 and CDR2 (germline): SGHRS, YFSETQ. The V end lost 0 bases, the J end lost 3 bases, and 13 bases lay between the germline ends. The CDR3 bases are TGCGCCAGCAGCTTGGGGTCACAGGGAAACTACGAGCAGTACTTC. It is translated as CASSLGSQGNYEQYF.

This clone was seen more than once but under ten times. V gene TRBV7-2 combines with J gene TRBJ2-7; 7 nucleotides match TRBD2. This CDR3 spans 16 amino acids. Per germline, CDR1 SGHTA and CDR2 FQGNSA. V lost 3 bases to trimming and J lost 2 bases; unmatched junction nucleotides: 10. The CDR3 bases are TGTGCCAGCAGCTTGACGTCTAGCGGTAAAGCCTACGAGCAGTACTTC. Amino acid sequence: CASSLTSSGKAYEQYF. Based on the CDR3 plus reference TRBV7-2 and TRBJ2-7, the full variable domain is GAGVSQSPSNKVTEKGKDVELRCDPISGHTALYWYRQSLGQGLEFLIYFQGNSAPDKSGLPSDRFSAERTGGSVSTLTIQRTQQEDSAVYLCASSLTSSGKAYEQYFGPGTRLTVT.

The CDR3 spells CASSLPRVYEQYF. The CDR3 coding sequence is TGTGCCAGCAGCTTGCCGAGGGTCTACGAGCAGTACTTC. The J gene is TRBJ2-7, the V gene TRBV5-8, with a possible D match to TRBD2 (5 bases). The V end lost 1 base, the J end lost 3 bases, and 8 bases lay between the germline ends. From germline, CDR1 is SGHTS and CDR2 YDEGEE. The CDR3 sequence is 13 residues long.